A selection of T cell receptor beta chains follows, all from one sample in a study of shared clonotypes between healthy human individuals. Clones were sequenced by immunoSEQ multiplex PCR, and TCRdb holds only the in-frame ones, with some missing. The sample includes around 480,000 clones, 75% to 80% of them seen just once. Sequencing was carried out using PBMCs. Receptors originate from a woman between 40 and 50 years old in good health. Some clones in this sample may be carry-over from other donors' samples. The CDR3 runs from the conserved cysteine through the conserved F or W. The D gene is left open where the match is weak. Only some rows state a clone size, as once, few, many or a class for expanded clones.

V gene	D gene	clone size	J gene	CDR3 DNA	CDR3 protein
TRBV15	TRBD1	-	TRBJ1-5	TGTGCCACCAGCCGAGGGGGCGGTCAGCCCCAGCATTTT	CATSRGGGQPQHF
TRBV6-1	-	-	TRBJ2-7	TGTGCCAGCAGTGAAGCGGTTGGCCAGGGTTCCCGCGAGCAGTACTTC	CASSEAVGQGSREQYF
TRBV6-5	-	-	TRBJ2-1	TGTGCCAGCAGACAGGACAACTACAATGAGCAGTTCTTC	CASRQDNYNEQFF
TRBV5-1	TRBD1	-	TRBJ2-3	TGCGCCAGCAGCTTTGACGGGCAGGGGGCAATAGATACGCAGTATTTT	CASSFDGQGAIDTQYF
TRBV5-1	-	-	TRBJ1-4	TGCGCCAGCAGCTTGGAAGGCCAGGGTTATGAAAAACTGTTTTTT	CASSLEGQGYEKLFF
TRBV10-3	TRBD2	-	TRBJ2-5	TGTGCCATCAGCCGGACTAGTCGGGCGGGGGAGACCCAGTACTTC	CAISRTSRAGETQYF
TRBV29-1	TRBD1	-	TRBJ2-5	TGCAGCGTAGAAACCGGGACAGGGGACCAAGAGACCCAGTACTTC	CSVETGTGDQETQYF
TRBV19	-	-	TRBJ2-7	TGTGCCAGTAGGCCAGGGGCAAGCTCCTACGAGCAGTACTTC	CASRPGASSYEQYF
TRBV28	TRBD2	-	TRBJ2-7	TGTGCCAGCAGCCTAGCGGGGAGACCCTACGAGCAGTACTTC	CASSLAGRPYEQYF
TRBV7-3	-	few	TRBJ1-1	TGTGCCAGCAGCTTAAGCCAGAACACTGAAGCTTTCTTT	CASSLSQNTEAFF
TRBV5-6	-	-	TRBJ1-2	TGTGCCAGCAGCTTGGACGACAATTCGGGGAATGGCTACACCTTC	CASSLDDNSGNGYTF
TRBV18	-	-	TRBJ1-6	TGTGCCAGCTCCCAACGGGGAAATTCACCCCTCCACTTT	CASSQRGNSPLHF
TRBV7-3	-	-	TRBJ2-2	TGTGCCAGCAGCTTACTTAGGGGCCAGAACACCGGGGAGCTGTTTTTT	CASSLLRGQNTGELFF
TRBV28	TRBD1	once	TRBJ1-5	TGTGCCAGCAGTCGCCGGGACAGGAGGAATCAGCCCCAGCATTTT	CASSRRDRRNQPQHF
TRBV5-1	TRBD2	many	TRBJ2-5	TGCGCCAGCAGCTTGGATGGGACGGGAGGGGAGACCCAGTACTTC	CASSLDGTGGETQYF
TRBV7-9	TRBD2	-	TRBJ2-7	TGTGCCAGCAGCTCGACGCAACGACTAGCGCGAGGCGAGCAGTACTTC	CASSSTQRLARGEQYF
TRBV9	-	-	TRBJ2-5	TGTGCCAGCAGCGTAGGCCCGGGTGGCGAGACCCAGTACTTC	CASSVGPGGETQYF
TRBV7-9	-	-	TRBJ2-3	TGTGCCAGCAGCCCCCGGAGAGGTTTTAGCACAGATACGCAGTATTTT	CASSPRRGFSTDTQYF
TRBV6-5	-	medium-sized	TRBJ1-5	TGTGCCAGCAGTCCACAGTGGGGGGGGAGTCAGCCCCAGCATTTT	CASSPQWGGSQPQHF
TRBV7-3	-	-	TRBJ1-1	TGTGCCAGCAGCTTAATTGGGGGGATGAACACTGAAGCTTTCTTT	CASSLIGGMNTEAFF
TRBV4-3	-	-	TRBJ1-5	TGCGCCAGCAGCCAAGAGGTGCGCAATCAGCCCCAGCATTTT	CASSQEVRNQPQHF
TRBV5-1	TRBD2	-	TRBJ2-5	TGCGCCAGCAGCCCCCAAACGACTAGCGGGAGCTGGGAGACCCAGTACTTC	CASSPQTTSGSWETQYF
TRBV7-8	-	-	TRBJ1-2	TGTGCCAGCCATAGGGGGGCAGGCAGCTATGGCTACACCTTC	CASHRGAGSYGYTF
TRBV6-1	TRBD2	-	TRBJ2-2	TGTGCCAGCAGTGAGGGGAGGACTAGCGGGGTTAACACCGGGGAGCTGTTTTTT	CASSEGRTSGVNTGELFF
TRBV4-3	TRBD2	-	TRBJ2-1	TGCGCCAGCAGCCAAGGGAGACTAGCGGGAGATGAGCAGTTCTTC	CASSQGRLAGDEQFF
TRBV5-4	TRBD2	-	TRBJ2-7	TGTGCCAGCAGCTTACCCTTAGCGGGAACCCACGAGCAGTACTTC	CASSLPLAGTHEQYF
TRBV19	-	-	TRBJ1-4	TGTGCCAGTAGTCGAGGAGGGGAGAATGAAAAACTGTTTTTT	CASSRGGENEKLFF
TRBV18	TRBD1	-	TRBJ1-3	TGTGCCAGCTCCCTCACAGGGGGCTTGGATGGAAACACCATATATTTT	CASSLTGGLDGNTIYF
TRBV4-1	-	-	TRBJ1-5	TGCGCCAGCAGCCAAGACGGGGGAGGTCAGCCCCAGCATTTT	CASSQDGGGQPQHF
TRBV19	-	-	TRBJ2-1	TGTGCCAGTAGACGGGATGCGTACAATGAGCAGTTCTTC	CASRRDAYNEQFF
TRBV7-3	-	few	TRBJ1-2	TGTGCCAGCAGCGAGGGACAAGGCGGCTACACCTTC	CASSEGQGGYTF
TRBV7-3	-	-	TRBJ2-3	TGTGCCAGCAGCTTAGCGTCTAGCACAGATACGCAGTATTTT	CASSLASSTDTQYF
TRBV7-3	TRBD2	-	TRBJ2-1	TGTGCCAGCAGCCCCCAACCGGGACTAGCGGGGGCCAATGAGCAGTTCTTC	CASSPQPGLAGANEQFF
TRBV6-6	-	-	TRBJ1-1	TGTGCCAGCAGTTACTCGGTCGGTGCTTTCTTT	CASSYSVGAFF
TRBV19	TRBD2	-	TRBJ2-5	TGTGCCAGTAGTCGGACTAGCGGGATCGGAGAGACCCAGTACTTC	CASSRTSGIGETQYF
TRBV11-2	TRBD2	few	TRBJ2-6	TGTGCCAGCAGCTTCACGGGGGGCTCTGGGGCCAACGTCCTGACTTTC	CASSFTGGSGANVLTF
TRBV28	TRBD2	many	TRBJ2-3	TGTGCCAGCAGTTCCCCTAGCGGGAGAGGAGATACGCAGTATTTT	CASSSPSGRGDTQYF
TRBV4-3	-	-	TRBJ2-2	TGCGCCAGCAGCCAAGAGAGACCAACGAACACCGGGGAGCTGTTTTTT	CASSQERPTNTGELFF
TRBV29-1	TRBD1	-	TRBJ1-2	TGCAGCGCCCGGGGACAGGGGGACTATGGCTACACCTTC	CSARGQGDYGYTF
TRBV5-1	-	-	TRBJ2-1	TGCGCCAGCAGCTTGGCTGGTGCGGGTGAGCAGTTCTTC	CASSLAGAGEQFF
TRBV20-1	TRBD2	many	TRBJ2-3	TGCAGTGCCCTTGGGACTAGCGGAGTTCCTTTT	CSALGTSGVPF
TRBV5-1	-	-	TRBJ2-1	TGCGCCAGCAGCCCGGACCCTAGGAGGGACAATGAGCAGTTCTTC	CASSPDPRRDNEQFF
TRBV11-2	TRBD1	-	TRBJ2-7	TGTGCCAGCACTGGACAGGGGGCGAACGAGCAGTACTTC	CASTGQGANEQYF
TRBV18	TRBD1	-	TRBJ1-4	TGTGCCAGCTCACTTCTACCGGGACAGGGTAATGAAAAACTGTTTTTT	CASSLLPGQGNEKLFF
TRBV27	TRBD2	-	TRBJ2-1	TGTGCCAGCAGTTTAGCTCTAGCGGGAGGGTCCGATGAGCAGTTCTTC	CASSLALAGGSDEQFF
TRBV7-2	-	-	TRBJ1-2	TGTGCCAGCAGCTTAGATCCGGCAGGGAGCTATGGCTACACCTTC	CASSLDPAGSYGYTF
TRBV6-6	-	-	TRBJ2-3	TGTGCCAGCAGTTACGTACCGGACAGTATGTATTTT	CASSYVPDSMYF
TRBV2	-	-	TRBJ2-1	TGTGCCAGCAGTGAACGGGCGGTTTACAATGAGCAGTTCTTC	CASSERAVYNEQFF
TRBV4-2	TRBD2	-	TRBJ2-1	TGTGCCAGCAGCCAAGATCTGGCGGGAGGGCTGGGTGAGCAGTTCTTC	CASSQDLAGGLGEQFF
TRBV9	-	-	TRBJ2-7	TGTGCCAGCAGCGTAGAGGGGGGCATCTCCTACGAGCAGTACTTC	CASSVEGGISYEQYF